The 24 T cell receptor beta chains below all came from one sample that was sequenced in a study of blood T cell repertoires in COVID-19. Using immunoSEQ multiplex PCR, the repertoire was profiled, and TCRdb retains in-frame clones only, with some absent. This table holds 99,000 or so clones, around 88% found once. The sequencing sample was made of peripheral blood. Receptor source: a man aged 45-60 years with COVID-19, enrolled during active disease.

This chain joins TRBV2 and TRBJ1-2; 8 bases are a match to TRBD1. The junction had 5 bases not matched to a gene; V was cut back by 9 bases and J by 2 bases. Germline V lookup: CDR1 SNHLY, CDR2 FYNNEI. This CDR3 spans 13 amino acids. Here the CDR3 DNA reads TGTGCCAGACGAGGACAGGGCAACTATGGCTACACCTTC. Its translation: CARRGQGNYGYTF.

The chain joins TRBV18 to TRBJ1-1; 7 bases agree with TRBD1. Trimming removed 6 bases from V and 6 bases from J; junction bases left unmatched: 7. The CDR3 totals 13 residues. CDR1 KGHSH and CDR2 LQKENI come from the germline V gene. The CDR3 region has the DNA TGTGCCAGCTCCACGACAGGGATTTCTGAAGCTTTCTTT. This gives the protein CASSTTGISEAFF.

The chain uses TRBV7-3 and TRBJ2-1; no definite D call. Trimming took 0 bases from V and 8 from J, leaving 8 bases between them. Per the germline V gene, CDR1 is SGHTA and CDR2 is FQGTGA. CDR3 length equals 13 residues. The CDR3 DNA reads TGTGCCAGCAGCTTAACGCGGAACCATGAGCAGTTCTTC. Its protein product is CASSLTRNHEQFF.

For the CDR3, the DNA is TGTGCCAGCAGTGGTGGACAGGGGAGCTCCTATAATTCACCCCTCCACTTT. Translating gives CASSGGQGSSYNSPLHF. The chain employs TRBV6-1 and TRBJ1-6, with 9 bases lining up with TRBD1. The CDR3 is made up of 17 amino acids. J lost 0 bases, V lost 4 bases, and 4 bases had no gene match. CDR1 and CDR2 from the germline V gene are MNHNS and SASEGT.

This sequence joins TRBV10-2 and TRBJ2-1, with D possibly matching TRBD2 (5 bases). The CDR3 spans 12 residues. V shed 6 bases and J shed 7 bases, with 10 bases lying between them. The germline V gene encodes CDR1 WSHSY and CDR2 SAAADI. The CDR3 here is CASRLVGNEQFF. CDR3 in DNA: TGCGCCAGCAGACTAGTGGGAAATGAGCAGTTCTTC.

This clone was found once. Here the CDR3 DNA reads TGTGCCAGCAGTTACAGGAGGGGGCTTTCGGCTCAGCCCCAGCATTTT. The encoded protein is CASSYRRGLSAQPQHF. The chain carries TRBV6-2 or TRBV6-3 and TRBJ1-5, with TRBD1 identical over 7 bases. CDR3 length equals 16 residues. V trimming: 2 bases; J trimming: 6 bases; junction bases outside the gene matches: 10. Germline V gene data show CDR1 as MNHEY and CDR2 as SVGEGT.

The chain combines TRBV2 with TRBJ1-2; maybe TRBD1 (5 bases). Between the trimmed V and J ends, which lost 4 bases and 3 bases, there was a span of 12 bases. Germline V gene data show CDR1 as SNHLY and CDR2 as FYNNEI. The length of the CDR3 is 14 residues. The CDR3, as DNA: TGTGCCAGCAGTGTGGGGGTAGCGGACTATGGCTACACCTTC. It is translated as CASSVGVADYGYTF.

The chain couples TRBV30 to TRBJ2-1; D is possibly TRBD2 (6 bases). The CDR3 extends over 12 amino acids. Germline assignment: CDR1 GTSNPN and CDR2 SVGIG (reference sequence). Trimming left V 2 bases short and J 13 bases short, with 15 bases between. The CDR3 nucleotides are TGTGCCTGGAGTCAGACGGGACTTGGTCAGTTCTTC. Protein sequence: CAWSQTGLGQFF.

J is TRBJ1-5 and V is TRBV28; 10 nucleotides line up with TRBD1. Germline CDR1 MDHEN, CDR2 SYDVKM. With V trimmed by 4 bases and J by 4 bases, 4 bases remained unmatched. CDR3 size: 15 residues. The CDR3 bases are TGTGCCAGCAGTTCCGGACAGGGGGAGAATCAGCCCCAGCATTTT. Protein product: CASSSGQGENQPQHF.

This chain uses TRBV2 with TRBJ1-1; tentatively, D is TRBD1 (6 bases). V was cut by 6 bases and J by 5 bases, with 16 bases left in between. Looked up from germline, CDR1 is SNHLY and CDR2 is FYNNEI. CDR3 size: 14 residues. The CDR3 region is CASSGQPLGTEAFF. CDR3 bases: TGTGCCAGCAGCGGACAGCCCTTGGGAACTGAAGCTTTCTTT.

The chain has TRBV28 and TRBJ1-2; 7 bases line up with TRBD1. Germline values: CDR1 MDHEN, CDR2 SYDVKM. This CDR3 region has 15 residues. With V trimmed by 3 bases and J by 8 bases, 12 bases remained unmatched. This CDR3 reads CASSFSPRGTEGYTF. DNA of the CDR3: TGTGCCAGCAGTTTTTCTCCCCGGGGGACAGAGGGCTACACCTTC.

This clone was counted once. The chain has TRBV6-5 and TRBJ2-7, with TRBD2 matching over 9 bases. The junction had 9 bases not matched to a gene; V was cut back by 0 bases and J by 6 bases. Germline V CDR1 and CDR2: MNHEY, SVGAGI. The CDR3 length is 16 residues. Here the CDR3 reads CASSYSSRGGEGEQYF. CDR3 nucleotide sequence: TGTGCCAGCAGTTACTCCTCGCGGGGGGGCGAAGGCGAGCAGTACTTC.

The chain joins TRBV15 to TRBJ2-1, with D possibly TRBD2 on 5 matching bases. The CDR3 is 14 amino acids. V was clipped by 1 base and J by 3 bases, with 7 bases between them. CDR1 is LNHNV and CDR2 is YYDKDF in the germline V gene (reference sequence). CDR3 region: CATSRGGLYNEQFF. CDR3 nucleotides: TGTGCCACCAGCAGAGGTGGACTCTACAATGAGCAGTTCTTC. Using reference TRBV15 and TRBJ2-1 for the parts outside the CDR3, the full variable domain is DAMVIQNPRYQVTQFGKPVTLSCSQTLNHNVMYWYQQKSSQAPKLLFHYYDKDFNNEADTPDNFQSRRPNTSFCFLDIRSPGLGDTAMYLCATSRGGLYNEQFFGPGTRLTVL.

The chain's CDR3 is CAIRLDRARSPLHF. The CDR3 nucleotides read TGTGCCATCAGACTAGACAGGGCCCGTTCACCCCTCCACTTT. V gene TRBV10-3 combines with J gene TRBJ1-6; 7 bases align to TRBD1. CDR1 ENHRY and CDR2 SYGVKD come from the germline V gene. The CDR3 length is 14 residues. V lost 6 bases and J lost 9; bases outside the gene matches: 8.

The chain combines TRBV3-1 (or the pseudogene TRBV3-2) with TRBJ1-2, with 8 bases fitting TRBD1. CDR1 and CDR2 (germline): LGHDT, YNNKEL (reference sequence). The CDR3 spans 14 residues. Trimming took 4 bases from V and 6 from J; bases not matched to a gene: 7. CDR3 sequence (DNA): TGTGCCAGCAGCCCAAGACAGGGGAGTCATGGCTACACCTTC. Its translation is CASSPRQGSHGYTF.

The V gene is TRBV6-2 or TRBV6-3, the J gene TRBJ2-2; the D is unclear. The CDR3 is made up of 13 amino acids. V was pared by 4 bases and J by 3 bases, with 6 bases between. The germline V gene encodes CDR1 MNHEY and CDR2 SVGEGT. CDR3 bases: TGTGCCAGCAGTTTTTCGGACACCGGGGAGCTGTTTTTT. It encodes CASSFSDTGELFF.

The CDR3 loop is CASSQDRAGEGNYEQYF. The CDR3 DNA reads as TGTGCCAGCAGCCAAGATAGGGCAGGGGAAGGAAACTACGAGCAGTACTTC. The gene calls are TRBV14 and TRBJ2-7, with D perhaps TRBD1 (6 bases). Germline CDR1 reads SGHDN; CDR2 reads FVKESK. The CDR3 is 17 amino acids. Trimming left V 0 bases short and J 3 bases short, with 18 bases between.

This chain uses TRBV6-5 with TRBJ2-7, with D maybe TRBD1 (6 bases). Trimming shortened V by 3 bases and J by 6 bases, and 15 bases separated the two germline ends. There are 14 residues in the CDR3. Germline V gene sequence: CDR1 MNHEY, CDR2 SVGAGI. DNA for the CDR3: TGTGCCAGCAGTTATCAGGGGCCTGGGAGCGAGCAGTACTTC. Translating it yields CASSYQGPGSEQYF.

This chain links TRBV19 with TRBJ2-7, with 8 bases matching TRBD2. In germline, CDR1 is LNHDA, CDR2 SQIVND (reference sequence). The CDR3 has 16 residues. J was trimmed by 1 base and V by 8 bases; bases with no gene match: 13. The CDR3 bases are TGTGCCAGTGACCCCGAGGTAGCGGGGAGATCCTACGAGCAGTACTTC. Amino acid sequence: CASDPEVAGRSYEQYF.

The chain has TRBV6-5 and TRBJ2-2; D is unclear. In germline, CDR1 is MNHEY, CDR2 SVGAGI. With 0 bases removed from V and 5 bases from J, the gap between germline ends came to 4 bases. The CDR3 is 13 residues long. This CDR3 reads CASSYSRTGELFF. The CDR3 DNA reads TGTGCCAGCAGTTACTCTCGGACCGGGGAGCTGTTTTTT.

This chain joins TRBV5-1 and TRBJ2-1; 11 bases fit TRBD2. V trimming: 4 bases; J trimming: 7 bases; junction bases outside the gene matches: 4. Germline loops: CDR1 SGHRS, CDR2 YFSETQ. The CDR3 is 14 amino acids. The CDR3 DNA reads TGCGCCAGCAGCCCTAGCGGGGGGCGGAATGAGCAGTTCTTC. Protein product: CASSPSGGRNEQFF.

The chain has TRBV15 and TRBJ1-2; D not certain. The CDR3 contains 13 residues. Trimming took off 6 bases at V and 4 bases at J, with 12 bases between the two ends. CDR1 and CDR2 (germline): LNHNV, YYDKDF (reference sequence). The CDR3, as DNA: TGTGCCACCAGTCTCGTGAGTGGCTATGGCTACACCTTC. Its protein is CATSLVSGYGYTF.

The chain couples TRBV5-4 to TRBJ1-2, with D unresolved. The CDR3 has 12 residues. V lost 1 base and J lost 6, with 7 bases in between. Per germline, CDR1 SGHNT and CDR2 YYREEE (reference sequence). The CDR3 loop is CASSLLLDGYTF. For the CDR3, the DNA is TGTGCCAGCAGCTTGTTGCTAGATGGCTACACCTTC.

This clone was counted a single time. The chain employs TRBV9 and TRBJ1-1, with D tentatively TRBD1 (5 bases). The V end was cut by 0 bases, the J end by 4 bases, with 16 bases between. The CDR3 totals 16 residues. Germline V gene lookup returns CDR1 SGDLS and CDR2 YYNGEE. The CDR3 here is CASSVDPRVKSTEAFF. The CDR3 DNA is TGTGCCAGCAGCGTAGACCCCAGGGTAAAGAGCACTGAAGCTTTCTTT.